Below, 30 T cell receptor beta chains from the same sample are listed, as sequenced in a study of cytomegalovirus exposure and HLA in healthy donors. Profiled with immunoSEQ multiplex PCR; TCRdb holds only in-frame clones, not every one. The data hold 90,000 to 120,000 clones, with about 85% observed a single time. The specimen was PBMCs. The receptors shown here come from a young woman in good health and CMV-seronegative.

The rearrangement links TRBV9 to TRBJ2-7, with 7 bases aligning to TRBD1. With 4 bases clipped from V and 5 bases from J, the junction kept 15 bases outside the gene matches. CDR3 size: 16 residues. The germline V gene encodes CDR1 SGDLS and CDR2 YYNGEE. The CDR3 spells CASSHNLGETGHEQYF. CDR3 sequence (DNA): TGTGCCAGCAGCCATAATCTGGGGGAGACAGGGCACGAGCAGTACTTC. The complete variable domain, with remaining parts taken from reference TRBV9 and TRBJ2-7, reads DSGVTQTPKHLITATGQRVTLRCSPRSGDLSVYWYQQSLDQGLQFLIQYYNGEERAKGNILERFSAQQFPDLHSELNLSSLELGDSALYFCASSHNLGETGHEQYFGPGTRLTVT.

The rearrangement joins TRBV14 to TRBJ1-2; D is possibly TRBD1 (6 bases). The V gene's germline CDR1 is SGHDN and CDR2 FVKESK. V lost 1 base to trimming and J lost 7 bases, with 13 bases between them. CDR3 size: 14 residues. The CDR3, as DNA: TGTGCCAGCAGCCAAGTGAAAGCAGGGGCTGGCTACACCTTC. Encoded protein: CASSQVKAGAGYTF.

This clone came up many times. In DNA form, the CDR3 reads TGTGCCAGCAGTTCGGTCGAGCAGTACTTC. Its translation is CASSSVEQYF. J is TRBJ2-7 and V is TRBV25-1; D ambiguous. V shed 5 bases and J shed 6 bases, with 5 bases lying between them. Germline lookup yields CDR1 MGHDK and CDR2 SYGVNS. The CDR3 spans 10 residues.

The rearrangement uses TRBV2 and TRBJ1-1; possibly TRBD1 for D (5 bases). Germline V gene sequence: CDR1 SNHLY, CDR2 FYNNEI. This CDR3 contains 14 residues. Trimming left V 0 bases short and J 4 bases short, with 9 bases between. The CDR3 loop reads CASSEAGGITEAFF. The CDR3 nucleotides are TGTGCCAGCAGTGAAGCGGGGGGAATCACTGAAGCTTTCTTT.

This sequence joins TRBV30 and TRBJ2-1; TRBD2 matches at 10 bases. After removal of 0 bases from V and 8 bases from J, the junction contained 13 bases not matched to a gene. Germline values: CDR1 GTSNPN, CDR2 SVGIG (reference sequence). The CDR3 extends over 17 amino acids. The CDR3 coding sequence is TGTGCCTGGAGTGTACGTCAGTTAGGGACTAGCGCAGATGAGCAGTTCTTC. This encodes CAWSVRQLGTSADEQFF.

The V and J genes are TRBV6-5 and TRBJ1-4; 7 bases agree with TRBD1. V was clipped by 5 bases and J by 1 base; unmatched bases: 4. This CDR3 is 15 amino acids long. Germline V CDR1 and CDR2: MNHEY, SVGAGI. CDR3 nucleotide sequence: TGTGCCAGCAGTAGATCAGGGGGAACTAATGAAAAACTGTTTTTT. It specifies CASSRSGGTNEKLFF.

J is TRBJ2-4 and V is TRBV7-9, with D possibly being TRBD2 (7 bases). The CDR3 runs 16 residues. V lost 3 bases to trimming and J lost 0 bases, with 12 bases between them. Germline V gene lookup returns CDR1 SEHNR and CDR2 FQNEAQ (reference sequence). CDR3 in amino acids: CASSLGAGEAKNIQYF. The CDR3 DNA sequence: TGTGCCAGCAGCTTGGGGGCGGGGGAAGCCAAAAACATTCAGTACTTC.

This clone was observed a single time. V is TRBV21-1 and J is TRBJ2-1; whether TRBD2, the table's D call, matches the DNA was not checked. TRBV21-1 constitutes a pseudogene. The CDR3 contains 17 residues. For the CDR3, the DNA is TGTGCCACCAGTCCTCCAACTGGTGGGACTAGACTGGCTGAGCAGTTCTTC. As protein: CATSPPTGGTRLAEQFF.

This clone was observed a single time. This rearrangement joins TRBV7-8 to TRBJ1-2; D is unresolved. V lost 4 bases, J lost 2 bases, and 14 bases lay in between. The CDR3 runs to 15 residues. CDR1 and CDR2 from the germline V gene are SGHVS and FQNEAQ. CDR3 nucleotide sequence: TGTGCCAGCAGCTCAGGTTGGGGAGGCAACTATGGCTACACCTTC. Translated: CASSSGWGGNYGYTF.

Only one count was recorded for this clone. V usage is TRBV9 and J usage is TRBJ2-5, with 8 bases matching TRBD1. V was clipped by 0 bases and J by 5 bases; unmatched bases: 9. The CDR3 runs 16 residues. In germline, CDR1 is SGDLS, CDR2 YYNGEE. In DNA form, the CDR3 reads TGTGCCAGCAGCGTAGTAACGGCAGGGGGCGGGGAGACCCAGTACTTC. It translates to CASSVVTAGGGETQYF. The complete variable domain, with remaining parts taken from reference TRBV9 and TRBJ2-5, reads DSGVTQTPKHLITATGQRVTLRCSPRSGDLSVYWYQQSLDQGLQFLIQYYNGEERAKGNILERFSAQQFPDLHSELNLSSLELGDSALYFCASSVVTAGGGETQYFGPGTRLLVL.

The chain recombines TRBV18 with TRBJ2-3; 9 bases are shared with TRBD1. This CDR3 spans 15 amino acids. Germline loops: CDR1 KGHSH, CDR2 LQKENI. J gave up 5 bases and V 4 bases, and 7 bases lay outside the gene matches. The CDR3 DNA reads TGTGCCAGCTCACTAACAGGGGGCTCTGGAGATACGCAGTATTTT. This encodes CASSLTGGSGDTQYF.

V gene TRBV28 combines with J gene TRBJ2-5; 8 positions match TRBD1. This CDR3 is 16 amino acids long. Looked up from germline, CDR1 is MDHEN and CDR2 is SYDVKM. V lost 6 bases and J lost 0; bases outside the gene matches: 9. In DNA, the CDR3 is TGTGCCAGCAGCCCTTGGGACAGGAGTTACCAAGAGACCCAGTACTTC. Translated, it gives CASSPWDRSYQETQYF.

The V and J genes are TRBV28 and TRBJ1-5; D not resolved. Germline V lookup: CDR1 MDHEN, CDR2 SYDVKM. The V gene lost 8 bases and the J gene lost 3 bases, with 11 bases spanning the gap. The length of the CDR3 is 13 residues. CDR3 DNA: TGTGCCAGCGTTACAGCTTACAATCAGCCCCAGCATTTT. Its protein product is CASVTAYNQPQHF. Drawing the rest from reference TRBV28 and TRBJ1-5, the complete variable domain is DVKVTQSSRYLVKRTGEKVFLECVQDMDHENMFWYRQDPGLGLRLIYFSYDVKMKEKGDIPEGYSVSREKKERFSLILESASTNQTSMYLCASVTAYNQPQHFGDGTRLSIL.

Written as DNA, the CDR3 is TGTGCCAGCAGCTCCCATGGGCAGACGAACACCGGGGAGCTGTTTTTT. Its translation is CASSSHGQTNTGELFF. The J gene is TRBJ2-2, the V gene TRBV7-8; D not certain. The germline V gene encodes CDR1 SGHVS and CDR2 FQNEAQ. Trimming pared 4 bases from V and 0 bases from J, leaving 12 bases between. The CDR3 extends over 16 amino acids.

The J gene is TRBJ2-5, the V gene TRBV19, with D possibly being TRBD1 (5 bases). The CDR3 consists of 14 residues. CDR1 and CDR2 (germline): LNHDA, SQIVND (reference sequence). V was pared by 5 bases and J by 3 bases, with 13 bases between. CDR3 in DNA: TGTGCCAGTAGTCCCCGACAGAATGAAGAGACCCAGTACTTC. Protein sequence: CASSPRQNEETQYF.

The CDR3 sequence is CASSRMVPGQGVYEQYF. CDR3 in DNA: TGCGCCAGCAGCCGAATGGTCCCGGGACAGGGTGTTTACGAGCAGTACTTC. V usage is TRBV4-1 and J usage is TRBJ2-7, with 9 bases that match TRBD1. The CDR3 covers 17 residues. CDR1 is MGHRA and CDR2 is YSYEKL in the germline V gene. Trimming at V came to 4 bases and at J to 4 bases, leaving 14 bases not matched to a gene.

This chain uses TRBV2 with TRBJ2-5, with D unresolved. The CDR3 runs 11 residues. V lost 6 bases, J lost 5 bases, and 7 bases lay in between. Germline-derived CDR1 and CDR2 are SNHLY and FYNNEI. The chain's CDR3 is CASSVSETQYF. Written as DNA, the CDR3 is TGTGCCAGCAGCGTATCGGAGACCCAGTACTTC. Using reference TRBV2 and TRBJ2-5 for the parts outside the CDR3, the full variable domain is EPEVTQTPSHQVTQMGQEVILRCVPISNHLYFYWYRQILGQKVEFLVSFYNNEISEKSEIFDDQFSVERPDGSNFTLKIRSTKLEDSAMYFCASSVSETQYFGPGTRLLVL.

The chain joins TRBV6-1 to TRBJ2-3; D is possibly TRBD2 (6 bases). V was trimmed by 5 bases and J by 1 base, leaving 13 bases between them. The CDR3 spans 15 residues. The germline V gene encodes CDR1 MNHNS and CDR2 SASEGT. This chain's CDR3 is CASSLAGRGTDTQYF. The CDR3 DNA reads as TGTGCCAGCAGTCTTGCGGGGAGAGGCACAGATACGCAGTATTTT.

J is TRBJ1-3 and V is TRBV28; D call uncertain. V lost 4 bases and J lost 2, with 9 bases in between. Germline V gene lookup returns CDR1 MDHEN and CDR2 SYDVKM. CDR3 size: 14 residues. The CDR3: CASSSERAGNTIYF. The CDR3 coding sequence is TGTGCCAGCAGTTCCGAGAGGGCTGGAAACACCATATATTTT.

V and J are TRBV4-2 and TRBJ2-2; 11 nucleotides align to TRBD2. The CDR3 runs to 15 residues. The V gene's germline CDR1 is LGHNA and CDR2 YNFKEQ. V trimming: 6 bases; J trimming: 5 bases; junction bases outside the gene matches: 5. CDR3 loop: CASRTLAGETGELFF. DNA of the CDR3: TGTGCCAGCAGGACACTAGCGGGGGAGACCGGGGAGCTGTTTTTT.

The chain joins TRBV5-6 to TRBJ2-7; TRBD1 is a possible D gene (5 bases). CDR1 is SGHDT, CDR2 YYEEEE, per germline. This CDR3 has 12 residues. The V end was cut by 1 base, the J end by 6 bases, with 8 bases between. CDR3 sequence reads: CASSLSRGEQYF. Here the CDR3 DNA reads TGTGCCAGCAGCTTGTCAAGGGGCGAGCAGTACTTC.

CDR3 amino acids: CASSRGGQGGEQYF. In DNA form, the CDR3 reads TGTGCCAGCAGTCGGGGGGGACAGGGCGGCGAGCAGTACTTC. The rearrangement uses TRBV28 and TRBJ2-7; D perhaps matches TRBD1 (9 bases). Germline loops: CDR1 MDHEN, CDR2 SYDVKM. The CDR3 runs to 14 residues. V was pared by 5 bases and J by 6 bases, with 17 bases between.

The chain employs TRBV27 and TRBJ2-7; the match to TRBD2 covers 7 bases. From germline, CDR1 is MNHEY and CDR2 SMNVEV (reference sequence). This CDR3 is built from 14 residues. Trimming removed 6 bases from V and 6 bases from J; junction bases left unmatched: 11. The DNA of the CDR3 is TGTGCCAGCAGGGGGGGGGTGGCAGGCGCCGAGCAGTACTTC. Encoded protein: CASRGGVAGAEQYF.

The gene calls are TRBV30 and TRBJ1-3; no firm D call. The CDR3 is 15 residues long. CDR1 is GTSNPN, CDR2 SVGIG, per germline (reference sequence). V lost 0 bases to trimming and J lost 4 bases, with 13 bases between them. The CDR3 DNA reads TGTGCCTGGAGTGTACCTACGTTTTCGGGAAACACCATATATTTT. As protein: CAWSVPTFSGNTIYF.

V gene TRBV13 combines with J gene TRBJ2-5; D is possibly TRBD1 (6 bases). This CDR3 region has 13 residues. V lost 8 bases, J lost 5 bases, and 15 bases lay in between. Per germline, CDR1 PRHDT and CDR2 FYEKMQ (reference sequence). CDR3 in DNA: TGTGCCAGCCACGACAGGTGGAAGGAGACCCAGTACTTC. The encoded protein is CASHDRWKETQYF.

This chain joins TRBV1 and TRBJ2-3; TRBD2 is the table's D call, not checked against the DNA. TRBV1 is given as a pseudogene. This CDR3 has 16 residues. CDR3 in amino acids: CTSSQDRKESTDTQYF. CDR3 sequence (DNA): TGCACCAGCAGCCAAGATAGAAAGGAGAGCACAGATACGCAGTATTTT.

The chain joins TRBV4-1 to TRBJ2-7; unclear D gene. Trimming pared 3 bases from V and 6 bases from J, leaving 6 bases between. The CDR3 loop spans 11 amino acids. Germline V CDR1 and CDR2: MGHRA, YSYEKL. This chain's CDR3 is CASSQSREQYF. CDR3 DNA sequence: TGCGCCAGCAGCCAGAGCCGCGAGCAGTACTTC.

V and J are TRBV7-2 and TRBJ2-7, with no clear D. In germline, CDR1 is SGHTA, CDR2 FQGNSA. Trimming took off 5 bases at V and 6 bases at J, with 17 bases between the two ends. The CDR3 is 14 amino acids. CDR3 DNA sequence: TGTGCCAGCAGCGACATTTTTACGGAATCCGAGCAGTACTTC. Amino acids: CASSDIFTESEQYF.

The gene calls are TRBV7-2 and TRBJ2-1, with D possibly TRBD2 on 7 matching bases. This CDR3 is 15 amino acids long. Between the trimmed V and J ends, which lost 5 bases and 8 bases, there was a span of 19 bases. CDR1 is SGHTA and CDR2 is FQGNSA in the germline V gene. In DNA, the CDR3 is TGTGCCAGCAGCGGAAACAGGGAGGGTTGGGATGAGCAGTTCTTC. Its protein is CASSGNREGWDEQFF.

J is TRBJ1-3 and V is TRBV18; 7 bases are a match to TRBD1. CDR1 and CDR2 (germline): KGHSH, LQKENI. V lost 5 bases to trimming and J lost 2 bases; unmatched junction nucleotides: 3. This CDR3 has 14 amino acids. The CDR3 region is CASSLQGAGNTIYF. Here the CDR3 DNA reads TGTGCCAGCTCATTGCAGGGGGCTGGAAACACCATATATTTT.